Following are 9 T cell receptor beta chains from one sample sequenced in a study of CD8 T cell repertoires and HIV-1 epitope variants. No antigen has been assigned to these receptors. Generated by immunoSEQ multiplex PCR, the TCRdb table keeps only in-frame clones and is missing some. In the table there are around 5,400 clones, approximately 62% of which are singletons. The sample consisted of cultured CD8+ T cells derived from PBMCs. The receptors here all came from a male donor with HIV.

The rearrangement links TRBV21-1 to TRBJ1-5; TRBD1 is the table's D call and was not checked against the DNA. TRBV21-1 is a pseudogene locus. The CDR3 consists of 15 residues. This CDR3 reads CASSKLGGQGEPQHF. The CDR3, as DNA: TGTGCCAGCAGCAAACTCGGGGGACAGGGTGAGCCCCAGCATTTT.

The chain has TRBV30 and TRBJ1-1; D ambiguous. CDR1 and CDR2 from the germline V gene are GTSNPN and SVGIG (reference sequence). There are 17 residues in the CDR3. Between the trimmed V and J ends, which lost 4 bases and 0 bases, there was a span of 21 bases. The CDR3 sequence is CAWTVAGLSALNTEAFF. The DNA for the CDR3 is TGTGCCTGGACCGTCGCAGGTTTGTCAGCCTTGAACACTGAAGCTTTCTTT.

V is TRBV5-5 and J is TRBJ2-1, with D perhaps matching TRBD2 (6 bases). The V gene lost 4 bases and the J gene lost 7 bases, with 21 bases spanning the gap. This CDR3 has 16 amino acids. Germline V lookup: CDR1 SGHKS, CDR2 YYEKEE (reference sequence). The CDR3 DNA reads TGTGCCAGCAGCCACCCTGGGGACTCCTCGAAGAATGAGCAGTTCTTC. Translating it yields CASSHPGDSSKNEQFF. The whole variable domain, remainder taken from reference TRBV5-5 and TRBJ2-1, is DAGVTQSPTHLIKTRGQQVTLRCSPISGHKSVSWYQQVLGQGPQFIFQYYEKEERGRGNFPDRFSARQFPNYSSELNVNALLLGDSALYLCASSHPGDSSKNEQFFGPGTRLTVL.

The chain joins TRBV4-3 to TRBJ2-3, with D possibly being TRBD2 (5 bases). This CDR3 is built from 16 residues. Germline V gives CDR1 LGHNA, CDR2 YSLEER. The V end was cut by 0 bases, the J end by 5 bases, with 15 bases between. The CDR3 loop is CASSQETGVLGDTQYF. DNA of the CDR3: TGCGCCAGCAGCCAAGAGACCGGGGTTCTAGGAGATACGCAGTATTTT.

The chain carries TRBV9 and TRBJ2-7; TRBD2 matches 8 bases. CDR3 length: 14 residues. The V segment lost 2 bases and the J segment 2 bases; nucleotides outside the gene matches: 3. Germline CDR1 reads SGDLS; CDR2 reads YYNGEE. The CDR3 nucleotides are TGTGCCAGCAGCGTTAGCGGGGACGCCTACGAGCAGTACTTC. It encodes CASSVSGDAYEQYF.

This clone came up once. The chain uses TRBV4-1 and TRBJ1-5; no reliable D call. Germline CDR1 and CDR2: MGHRA and YSYEKL. The CDR3 covers 15 residues. V dropped 0 bases and J dropped 4 bases, with 10 bases sitting between them. The DNA for the CDR3 is TGCGCCAGCAGCCAAGAATACGGCCTTAATCAGCCCCAGCATTTT. This sequence encodes CASSQEYGLNQPQHF.

The rearrangement joins TRBV11-3 to TRBJ1-3; TRBD1 is a possible D gene (6 bases). The V gene lost 1 base and the J gene lost 0 bases, with 16 bases spanning the gap. The CDR3 sequence is 18 residues long. Germline V gives CDR1 SGHNT, CDR2 YENEEA. The DNA of the CDR3 is TGTGCCAGCAGCTTAGGGGAGGGGGGCCCGAGCTCTGGAAACACCATATATTTT. Its translation: CASSLGEGGPSSGNTIYF.

The V and J genes are TRBV7-9 and TRBJ2-7, with a possible D match to TRBD1 (5 bases). V lost 4 bases and J lost 6, with 10 bases in between. The CDR3 is 12 amino acids. The germline V gene encodes CDR1 SEHNR and CDR2 FQNEAQ (reference sequence). The CDR3 DNA follows: TGTGCCAGCAGCTCCGACAGCCTCGAGCAGTACTTC. Residues: CASSSDSLEQYF.

V is TRBV19 and J is TRBJ2-5; 12 bases line up with TRBD2. Germline values: CDR1 LNHDA, CDR2 SQIVND (reference sequence). The trim removed 5 bases at V and 1 base at J, leaving 2 bases unmatched. CDR3 length equals 15 residues. The CDR3 sequence is CASSQLAGGQETQYF. CDR3 nucleotides: TGTGCCAGTAGTCAACTAGCGGGGGGCCAAGAGACCCAGTACTTC. Full variable domain (missing parts from reference TRBV19 and TRBJ2-5): DGGITQSPKYLFRKEGQNVTLSCEQNLNHDAMYWYRQDPGQGLRLIYYSQIVNDFQKGDIAEGYSVSREKKESFPLTVTSAQKNPTAFYLCASSQLAGGQETQYFGPGTRLLVL.